Shown below are 5 T cell receptor beta chains from a single sample sequenced in a study of post-analysis software for immune sequencing data. Unique molecular identifiers were built into the TCR beta cDNA libraries. TCRdb reanalysed the PCR reads using MiXCR and keeps one entry per CDR3 protein. The data contain some 240,000 distinct CDR3 sequences, 36% of them seen just once; the ten biggest clones take up around 4.8%. The study's findings and limits: Controls had lower frequencies than patients of about five TRBV segments, which included TRBV5-6, TRBV5-1 and TRBV20-1.

These receptors are not linked to any known antigen. The sample taken for sequencing was blood. Source of these receptors: a girl aged 10 to 17 with multiple sclerosis.

This clonotype showed up many times. This rearrangement joins TRBV7-2 to TRBJ2-2; 9 nucleotides match TRBD2. The germline gives CDR1 SGHTA, CDR2 FQGNSA. J lost 5 bases, V lost 5 bases, and 9 bases had no gene match. The CDR3 covers 16 residues. The CDR3, as DNA: TGTGCCAGCAGCCCTGCGGGGGGGCAAGGGACCGGGGAGCTGTTTTTT. It yields the protein CASSPAGGQGTGELFF.

The table lists this clonotype with a few counts. A read error is possible here, since a much larger clone lies one base away. The missing conserved phenylalanine or tryptophan at the end of this CDR3 makes a read error likely. The gene calls are TRBV7-2 and TRBJ2-6; D is ambiguous. V was clipped by 5 bases and J by 0 bases, with 17 bases between them. Germline CDR1 reads SGHTA; CDR2 reads FQGNSA. The CDR3 covers 18 residues. This CDR3 is CASSPRPLTTSGANVLTV. The CDR3 nucleotides read TGTGCCAGCAGCCCCCGACCCCTAACCACCTCTGGGGCCAACGTCCTGACTGTC.

This clonotype has more than one count but fewer than ten. A read error may explain this, as a much larger clone is one base away. CDR3 bases: TGTGCCAGCAGGGGCCTAGGGAGTGGGTCCTCTTACAATGAGCAGTACTTC. As protein: CASRGLGSGSSYNEQYF. The V gene is TRBV11-2, the J gene TRBJ2-5; D is possibly TRBD2 (5 bases). The CDR3 covers 17 residues. Trimming stripped 6 bases from V and 11 bases from J, with 31 bases between. CDR1 and CDR2 from the germline V gene are SGHAT and FQNNGV.

As concerns this clonotype: A junction end diverges from the germline sequence, so it may reflect a read error. In DNA form, the CDR3 reads TGCGCCAGCAGCCCCCAGGGGGGACAGTTATACAATGAGCAGTACTTC. This sequence encodes CASSPQGGQLYNEQYF. This chain joins TRBV7-2 and TRBJ2-7, with TRBD1 as a possible D gene (7 bases). The CDR3 totals 16 residues. The germline CDR1 and CDR2 sequences are SGHTA and FQGNSA.

The chain is built from TRBV5-1 and TRBJ1-6; TRBD1 might be the D (5 bases). Germline lookup yields CDR1 SGHRS and CDR2 YFSETQ. The CDR3 sequence is 15 residues long. Trimming took off 4 bases at V and 7 bases at J, with 15 bases between the two ends. CDR3 in DNA: TGCGCCAGCAGCGCTAGTCTGGGGGGAAATTCACCCCTCCACTTT. As protein: CASSASLGGNSPLHF.